The T cell receptor (beta chain) under discussion was sequenced for a study of beta chain features in type 1 diabetes (dated by TCRdb to 2017 to 2018). For the study in its entirety: Mean age, gender distribution, total cell number and subset yield were not different between patients and healthy donors. Naive and central memory subsets were obtained from all 30 or so donors, but regulatory and stem cell-like memory subsets were isolated from only 8 patients and roughly 8 healthy donors. The study compared the TCRB repertoires of sorted circulating CD4+ T cell subsets in recently diagnosed type 1 diabetes patients with those in matched healthy donors. A total of 85 million to 110 million sorted cells were examined across all samples, and RNA yield correlated strongly with the number of cells per subset.

V and J are trimmed by 3 bases and 2 bases, and the gene matches miss 5 bases of the junction. The CDR3 runs 15 residues from the cysteine to the phenylalanine. Of all the DNA, just the CDR3 is kept, 45 bases in frame from base 1. In the germline V gene, CDR1 corresponds to SGDLS and CDR2 to YYNGEE. Each donor gave one peripheral blood draw, approximately 110 mL on average, collected into heparinised tubes. Naive, central memory, regulatory and stem cell-like memory CD4+ T cells were sorted on a BD FACSAria II using a panel including CD45RO, CCR7, CD25, CD127, CD95 and CD27. Every sorted population had a purity above 95%. PBMCs were isolated right away by Lymphoprep density gradient centrifugation and were stained directly, without culture. To minimize batch effects, samples were stained and sorted in pairs, one healthy donor with one patient per experiment. As to this clone: Its antigen is currently not known. The sample holds no much larger clone one base away, and base qualities are not on file.

Overall study results and their limits: Type 1 diabetes patients showed a moderate but significant shortening of TCRB CDR3 length in all four CD4+ subsets. Fewer insertions and more nucleotide deletions at VDJ recombination sites were observed in patients with type 1 diabetes, implying thymic rearrangement abnormalities. Because cDNA was sequenced instead of genomic DNA, activated cells with high expression could be over-represented, although the groups did not differ in activation or CD3 levels. Shorter templates might be favored by PCR, yet because patient and control samples were amplified and corrected together, any such skew would affect both groups equally. Naive, central memory and regulatory TCRB repertoires appeared to be more similar among patients than among healthy donors. Because the HLA sub-analyses included only small numbers of individuals, any influence of HLA type on TCRB rearrangement was left unresolved.

The entire isolated RNA was reverse transcribed using the High Capacity cDNA Reverse Transcription Kit, and thus expressed TCRB transcripts were sequenced. Deep immunoSEQ sequencing was applied to naive, central memory and regulatory T cell samples, giving an average of about 3.57 million total reads per sample. After sorted cells were lysed in RLT buffer, RNA was extracted with DNase-treated RNeasy Micro or Mini kits, with the choice depending on cell number. To prevent cross-contamination, every cell subset was processed on its own, while patient and healthy donor samples were processed together. The immunoSEQ multiplex PCR was used to amplify TCRB sequences from cDNA, generating 87-bp fragments that spanned the CDR3 region. Sequencing of the amplicons was performed on the Illumina HiSeq platform. As for the original processing: Synthetic template baselines were used to correct PCR bias computationally, reads within Hamming distance 2 were collapsed together, and singletons that could not be merged were discarded. Reads were aligned against IMGT so that V, D and J genes, CDR3 length and insertions or deletions at six rearrangement sites could be assigned. Within each subset, clonotype counts were normalized to sorted cell number, and only after that were true diversity and Gini coefficients computed with the tcR R package. The overlap coefficient, calculated on TCRB nucleotide sequences, was used to quantify repertoire sharing. As a proxy for the pre-selection repertoire, out-of-frame TCRB sequences from naive cells were analyzed. In TCRdb, the immuneACCESS table is reduced to in-frame sequences with V and J assigned. These tables do not hold every clone; where another copy was compared, an unresolved V gene accounts for under half, and the others remain unexplained. The V and J calls and clone size were taken over from that table, and D and trimming were inferred from the DNA. The sample yields about 660,000 clones; over 12% were counted once. Around 0.04% of the sample goes to the ten largest clones.

The sample was naive CD4+ T cells from blood. This specimen's cell subset or site label, per the study, means: true naive CD4+ T cells. This sequence was found in a man aged 18 to 29 with type 1 diabetes. Recombination linked TRBV9 to TRBJ2-7; TRBD1 matches 10 bases in the middle. The CDR3 here reads CASSAGDRGAYEQYF. In nucleotide form, the sequence is TGTGCCAGCAGCGCCGGGGACAGGGGCGCCTACGAGCAGTACTTC.